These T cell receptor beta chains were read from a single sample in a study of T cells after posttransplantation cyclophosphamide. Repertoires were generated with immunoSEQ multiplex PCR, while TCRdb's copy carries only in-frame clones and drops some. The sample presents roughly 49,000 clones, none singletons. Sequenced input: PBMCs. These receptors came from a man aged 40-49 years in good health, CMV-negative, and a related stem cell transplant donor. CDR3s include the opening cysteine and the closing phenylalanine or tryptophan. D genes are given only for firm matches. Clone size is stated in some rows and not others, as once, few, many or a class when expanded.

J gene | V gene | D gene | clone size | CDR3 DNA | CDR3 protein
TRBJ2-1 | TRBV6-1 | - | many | TGTGCCAGCAGTGAAGCACTCTCCTTGGGGGCCGTTCATGAGCAGTTCTTC | CASSEALSLGAVHEQFF
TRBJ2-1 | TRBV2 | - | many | TGTGCCAGCAGCCGATTGGACTTAATAGGTGAGCAGTTCTTC | CASSRLDLIGEQFF
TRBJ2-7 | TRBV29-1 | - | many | TGCAGCGGTATTCGGGGGTCTGATGCTGACTACGAGCAGTACTTC | CSGIRGSDADYEQYF
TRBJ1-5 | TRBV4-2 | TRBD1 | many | TGTGCCAGCAGCCAAGGGGACAGGGAAGGCAATCAGCCCCAGCATTTT | CASSQGDREGNQPQHF
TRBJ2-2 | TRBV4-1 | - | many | TGCGCCAGCAGCCAATTGCCTCAGGGTCGAACCGGGGAGCTGTTTTTT | CASSQLPQGRTGELFF
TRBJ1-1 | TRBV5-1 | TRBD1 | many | TGCGCCAGCAGTCTAACAGGGGCGAACACTGAAGCTTTCTTT | CASSLTGANTEAFF
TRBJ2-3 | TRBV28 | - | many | TGTGCCAGCAGTTTGGAGCAGCCGCTGGGCACAGATACGCAGTATTTT | CASSLEQPLGTDTQYF
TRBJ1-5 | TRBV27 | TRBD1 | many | TGTGCCAGCAGTCCGGGACAGCCTTATAGCAATCAGCCCCAGCATTTT | CASSPGQPYSNQPQHF
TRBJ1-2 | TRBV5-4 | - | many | TGTGCCAGCAGCTTGGAGGCAGGGAACTATGGCTACACCTTC | CASSLEAGNYGYTF
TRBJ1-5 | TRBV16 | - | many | TGTGCCAGCAGCCATTCCGGGATCTGGGTGAGCAATCAGCCCCAGCATTTT | CASSHSGIWVSNQPQHF
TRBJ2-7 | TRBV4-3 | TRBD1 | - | TGCGCCAGCAGCCAACAGATCTTGGGAGAAGGGGGCAACGAGCAGTACTTC | CASSQQILGEGGNEQYF
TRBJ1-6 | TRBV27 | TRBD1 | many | TGTGCCAGCAGTTTGCTTGGACAGGGAGCCTATAATTCACCCCTCCACTTT | CASSLLGQGAYNSPLHF
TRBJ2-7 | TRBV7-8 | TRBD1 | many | TGTGCCAGCAGCCCGGGGACAGGGATCCACGAGCAGTACTTC | CASSPGTGIHEQYF
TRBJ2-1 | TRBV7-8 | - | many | TGTGCCAGCAGCTTAGCGCGTCTAAAGCCCATCAATGAGCAGTTCTTC | CASSLARLKPINEQFF
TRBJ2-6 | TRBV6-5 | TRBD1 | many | TGTGCCAGCAGTTACGGACAGGACGGGGCCAACGTCCTGACTTTC | CASSYGQDGANVLTF
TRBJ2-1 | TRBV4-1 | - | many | TGCGCCAGCAGTGGACAAGTCAGTACTAGCCCTTACAATGAGCAGTTCTTC | CASSGQVSTSPYNEQFF
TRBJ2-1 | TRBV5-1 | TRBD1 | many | TGCGCCAGCAGATATCGGCCGGGACAGGGATACAATGAGCAGTTCTTC | CASRYRPGQGYNEQFF
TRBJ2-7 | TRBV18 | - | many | TGTGCCAGCTCACCTAGGGGCGCGTGGGAGCAGTACTTC | CASSPRGAWEQYF
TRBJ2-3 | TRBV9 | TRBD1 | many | TGTGCCAGCAGCAACAGGGGATACGACACAGATACGCAGTATTTT | CASSNRGYDTDTQYF
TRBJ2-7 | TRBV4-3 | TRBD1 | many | TGCGCCAGCAGCCAAGAGAGGGGGCCCTACGAGCAGTACTTC | CASSQERGPYEQYF
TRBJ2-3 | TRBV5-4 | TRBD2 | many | TGTGCCAGCAGCTTTAGCGGGGCTAGCACAGATACGCAGTATTTT | CASSFSGASTDTQYF
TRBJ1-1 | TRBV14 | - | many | TGTGCCAGCAGCCAAGCAGGTTTGGACACTGAAGCTTTCTTT | CASSQAGLDTEAFF
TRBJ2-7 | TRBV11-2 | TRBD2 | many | TGTGCCAGCAGCTTGACTAGCGGGAGGGGGGACTACGAGCAGTACTTC | CASSLTSGRGDYEQYF
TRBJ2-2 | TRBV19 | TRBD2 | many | TGTGCCAGTAGGACTAGCGGGAGGGTAGGGGCAATCGGGGAGCTGTTTTTT | CASRTSGRVGAIGELFF
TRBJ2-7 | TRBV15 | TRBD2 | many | TGTGCCACCAGCGAGTTAGCGGGAGCTTCCTACGAGCAGTACTTC | CATSELAGASYEQYF
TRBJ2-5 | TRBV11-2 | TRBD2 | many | TGTGCCAGCAGCTTTATCTCTAGCGGGGGCCAAGAGACCCAGTACTTC | CASSFISSGGQETQYF
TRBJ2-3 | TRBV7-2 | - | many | TGTGCCAGCAGCTTAGGCCAAGCGGATACGCAGTATTTT | CASSLGQADTQYF
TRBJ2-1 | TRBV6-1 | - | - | TGTGCCACGGGGGTTTCTTCCACCCCCTACAATGAGCAGTTCTTC | CATGVSSTPYNEQFF
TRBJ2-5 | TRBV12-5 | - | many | TGTGCTAGTGGTATGGGCAGACAAGAGACCCAGTACTTC | CASGMGRQETQYF
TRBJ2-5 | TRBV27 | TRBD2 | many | TGTGCCAGCAGTTGGGGCCAGGGACTAGAGGAGACCCAGTACTTC | CASSWGQGLEETQYF
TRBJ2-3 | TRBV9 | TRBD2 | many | TGTGCCAGCAGCCCGAGCGGGGGTAAAACAGATACGCAGTATTTT | CASSPSGGKTDTQYF
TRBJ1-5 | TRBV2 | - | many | TGTGCCAGCAGTTTCCTCAGGGGTTCGGAACAGCCCCAGCATTTT | CASSFLRGSEQPQHF
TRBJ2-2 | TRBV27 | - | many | TGTGCCAGCAGTTTGGTGGGAGACGGGGAGCTGTTTTTT | CASSLVGDGELFF
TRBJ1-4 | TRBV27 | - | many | TGTGCCAGCAGTCCCCAGTCCCAGTGGACAGACCCAACTAATGAAAAACTGTTTTTT | CASSPQSQWTDPTNEKLFF
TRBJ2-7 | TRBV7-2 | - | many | TGTGCCAGCAGCTTACAGGGGACCTCCTACGAGCAGTACTTC | CASSLQGTSYEQYF
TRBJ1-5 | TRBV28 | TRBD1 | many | TGTGCCAGCAGTTTATCAGGGGGCGATCATCAGCCCCAGCATTTT | CASSLSGGDHQPQHF
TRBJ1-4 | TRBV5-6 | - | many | TGTGCCAGCAGCTTGGAGTACAGACCCCAAGAAAAACTGTTTTTT | CASSLEYRPQEKLFF
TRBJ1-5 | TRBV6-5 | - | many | TGTGCCAGCAGTTACGGTGGGGGGAATCAGCCCCAGCATTTT | CASSYGGGNQPQHF
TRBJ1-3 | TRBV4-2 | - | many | TGTGCCAGCAGCTCCCGCGGGGGGGGCTCTGGAAACACCATATATTTT | CASSSRGGGSGNTIYF
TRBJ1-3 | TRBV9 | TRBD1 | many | TGTGCCAGCAGCACAACAACAGGGGGAGGTGGAAACACCATATATTTT | CASSTTTGGGGNTIYF
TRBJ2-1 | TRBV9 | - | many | TGTGCCAGCAGCGTAGCTATGGGAGAAAATCCCGAGCAGTTCTTC | CASSVAMGENPEQFF
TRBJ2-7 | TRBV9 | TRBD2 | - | TGTGCCAGCAGCGAGACTAGCGGGAACTACGAGCAGTACTTC | CASSETSGNYEQYF
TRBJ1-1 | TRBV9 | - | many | TGTGCCAGCAGCGGATCAGGGCGACGGGACACTGAAGCTTTCTTT | CASSGSGRRDTEAFF
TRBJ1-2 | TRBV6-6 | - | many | TGTGCCAGCAGTCCCCCCAGGGGCGGTAACGGCTACACCTTC | CASSPPRGGNGYTF
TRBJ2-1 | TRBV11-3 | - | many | TGTGCCAGCAGCTTAGGGGGTAGCGGTTACAATGAGCAGTTCTTC | CASSLGGSGYNEQFF
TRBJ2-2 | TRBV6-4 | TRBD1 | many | TGTGCCAGCAGTGACCGCGGGACAGGGTCACTTACGAACACCGGGGAGCTGTTTTTT | CASSDRGTGSLTNTGELFF
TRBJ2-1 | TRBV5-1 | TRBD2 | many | TGCGCCAGCAGCTTCGGACTAGCGGGAGATGAGCAGTTCTTC | CASSFGLAGDEQFF
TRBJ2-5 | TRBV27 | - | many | TGTGCCAGCGGAGGGGGCGGGGTAGCGGGAATTAATCCAAGGGCCCAGTACTTC | CASGGGGVAGINPRAQYF
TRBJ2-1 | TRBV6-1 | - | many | TGTGCCAGCACCGAACAGGGTAGCTACAATGAGCAGTTCTTC | CASTEQGSYNEQFF
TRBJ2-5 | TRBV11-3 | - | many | TGTGCCAGCAGCTTGGGCAGACGGAATGAGACCCAGTACTTC | CASSLGRRNETQYF